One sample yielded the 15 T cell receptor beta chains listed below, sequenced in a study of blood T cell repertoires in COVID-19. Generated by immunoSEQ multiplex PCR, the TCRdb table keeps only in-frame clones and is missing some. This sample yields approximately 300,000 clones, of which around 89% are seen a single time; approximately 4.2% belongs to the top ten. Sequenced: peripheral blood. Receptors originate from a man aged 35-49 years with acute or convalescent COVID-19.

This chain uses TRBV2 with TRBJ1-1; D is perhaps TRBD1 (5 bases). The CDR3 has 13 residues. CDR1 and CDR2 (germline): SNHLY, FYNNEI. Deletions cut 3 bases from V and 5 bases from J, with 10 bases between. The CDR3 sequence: CASSDRVETEAFF. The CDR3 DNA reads TGTGCCAGCAGTGACAGGGTAGAGACTGAAGCTTTCTTT. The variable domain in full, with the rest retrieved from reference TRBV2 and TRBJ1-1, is EPEVTQTPSHQVTQMGQEVILRCVPISNHLYFYWYRQILGQKVEFLVSFYNNEISEKSEIFDDQFSVERPDGSNFTLKIRSTKLEDSAMYFCASSDRVETEAFFGQGTRLTVV.

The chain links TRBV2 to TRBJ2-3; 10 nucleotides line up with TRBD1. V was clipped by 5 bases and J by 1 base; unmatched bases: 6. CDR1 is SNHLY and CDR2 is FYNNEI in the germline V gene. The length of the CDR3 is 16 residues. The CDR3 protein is CASSFDRGLGTDTQYF. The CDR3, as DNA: TGTGCCAGCAGTTTTGACAGGGGGCTCGGCACAGATACGCAGTATTTT.

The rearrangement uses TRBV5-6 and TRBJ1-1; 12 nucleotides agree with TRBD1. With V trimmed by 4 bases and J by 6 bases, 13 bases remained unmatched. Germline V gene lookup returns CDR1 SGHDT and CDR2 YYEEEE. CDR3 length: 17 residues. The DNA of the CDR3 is TGTGCCAGCAGCCTATATTTCTCCGGGACAGGGGGCGCTGAAGCTTTCTTT. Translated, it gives CASSLYFSGTGGAEAFF.

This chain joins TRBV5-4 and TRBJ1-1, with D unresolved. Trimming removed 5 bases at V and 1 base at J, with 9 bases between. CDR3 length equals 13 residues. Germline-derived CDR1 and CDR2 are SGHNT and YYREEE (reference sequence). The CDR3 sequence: CASSLTSNTEAFF. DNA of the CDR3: TGTGCCAGCAGTTTAACATCGAACACTGAAGCTTTCTTT.

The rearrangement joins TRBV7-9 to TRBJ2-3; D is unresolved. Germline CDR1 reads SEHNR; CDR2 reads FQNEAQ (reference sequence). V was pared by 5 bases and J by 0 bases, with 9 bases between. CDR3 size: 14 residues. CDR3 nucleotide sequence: TGTGCCAGCAGCCCCGTAGCTAGCACAGATACGCAGTATTTT. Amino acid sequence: CASSPVASTDTQYF.

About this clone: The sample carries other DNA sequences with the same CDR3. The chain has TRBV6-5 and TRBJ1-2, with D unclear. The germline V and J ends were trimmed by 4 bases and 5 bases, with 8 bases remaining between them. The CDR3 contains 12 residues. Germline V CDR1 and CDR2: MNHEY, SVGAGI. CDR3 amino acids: CASSLRGYGYTF. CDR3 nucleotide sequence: TGTGCCAGCAGTTTGCGAGGATATGGCTACACCTTC.

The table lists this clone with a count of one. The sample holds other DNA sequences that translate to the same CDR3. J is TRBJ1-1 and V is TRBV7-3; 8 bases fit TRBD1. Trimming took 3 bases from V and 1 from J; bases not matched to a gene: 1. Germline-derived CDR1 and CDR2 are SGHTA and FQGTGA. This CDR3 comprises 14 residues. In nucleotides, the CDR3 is TGTGCCAGCAGCTTGGGGACAGGGAACACTGAAGCTTTCTTT. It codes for CASSLGTGNTEAFF.

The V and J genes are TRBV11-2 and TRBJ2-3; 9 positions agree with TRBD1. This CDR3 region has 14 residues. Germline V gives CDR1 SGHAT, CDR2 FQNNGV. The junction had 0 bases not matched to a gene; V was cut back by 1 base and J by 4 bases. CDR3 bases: TGTGCCAGCAGCTTAGGGACAGGGGCAGATACGCAGTATTTT. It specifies CASSLGTGADTQYF.

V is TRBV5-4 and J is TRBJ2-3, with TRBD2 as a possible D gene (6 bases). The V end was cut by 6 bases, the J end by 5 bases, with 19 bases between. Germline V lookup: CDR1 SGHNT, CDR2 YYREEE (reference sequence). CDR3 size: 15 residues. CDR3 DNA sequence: TGTGCCAGCACCCCGGGACTCTCAGAGGGAGATACGCAGTATTTT. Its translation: CASTPGLSEGDTQYF.

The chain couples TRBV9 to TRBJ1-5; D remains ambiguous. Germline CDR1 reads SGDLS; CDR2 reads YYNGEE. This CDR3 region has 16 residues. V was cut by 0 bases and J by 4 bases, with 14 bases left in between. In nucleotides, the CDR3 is TGTGCCAGCAGCGTAGGGGAGGGTCAAGGGAATCAGCCCCAGCATTTT. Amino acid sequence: CASSVGEGQGNQPQHF.

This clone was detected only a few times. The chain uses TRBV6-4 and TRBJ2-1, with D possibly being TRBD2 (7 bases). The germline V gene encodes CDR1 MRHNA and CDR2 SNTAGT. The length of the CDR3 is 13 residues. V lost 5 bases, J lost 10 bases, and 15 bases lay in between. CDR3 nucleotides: TGTGCCAGCAGTTACTACAGGGAGGGGGAGCAGTTCTTC. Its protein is CASSYYREGEQFF.

In nucleotides, the CDR3 is TGTGCCAGCAGCTCTGCGGGCGAGCAGTACTTC. Translation: CASSSAGEQYF. The chain has TRBV9 and TRBJ2-7; a possible D gene is TRBD2 (5 bases). The germline V gene encodes CDR1 SGDLS and CDR2 YYNGEE. CDR3 length: 11 residues. The V gene lost 4 bases and the J gene lost 6 bases, with 8 bases spanning the gap.

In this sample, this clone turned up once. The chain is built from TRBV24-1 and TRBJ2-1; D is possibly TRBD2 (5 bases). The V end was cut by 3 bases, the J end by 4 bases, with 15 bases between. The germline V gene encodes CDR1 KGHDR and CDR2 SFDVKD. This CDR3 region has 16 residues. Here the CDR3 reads CATSDSGRWDYNEQFF. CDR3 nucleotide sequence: TGTGCCACCAGTGATAGCGGAAGGTGGGATTACAATGAGCAGTTCTTC.

The CDR3 loop is CAWSFGGVTGYTF. CDR3 DNA sequence: TGTGCCTGGAGTTTCGGAGGAGTAACGGGCTACACCTTC. The gene calls are TRBV30 and TRBJ1-2; D not resolved. Trimming removed 2 bases from V and 8 bases from J, with 15 bases in between. Germline V gene sequence: CDR1 GTSNPN, CDR2 SVGIG (reference sequence). The CDR3 has 13 residues.

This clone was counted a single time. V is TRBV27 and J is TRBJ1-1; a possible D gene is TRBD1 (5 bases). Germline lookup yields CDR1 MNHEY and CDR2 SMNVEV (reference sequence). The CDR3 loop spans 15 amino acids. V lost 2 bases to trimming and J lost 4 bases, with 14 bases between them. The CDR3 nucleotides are TGTGCCAGCAGTTTAGTTGCAGGGAAGGCCACTGAAGCTTTCTTT. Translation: CASSLVAGKATEAFF.